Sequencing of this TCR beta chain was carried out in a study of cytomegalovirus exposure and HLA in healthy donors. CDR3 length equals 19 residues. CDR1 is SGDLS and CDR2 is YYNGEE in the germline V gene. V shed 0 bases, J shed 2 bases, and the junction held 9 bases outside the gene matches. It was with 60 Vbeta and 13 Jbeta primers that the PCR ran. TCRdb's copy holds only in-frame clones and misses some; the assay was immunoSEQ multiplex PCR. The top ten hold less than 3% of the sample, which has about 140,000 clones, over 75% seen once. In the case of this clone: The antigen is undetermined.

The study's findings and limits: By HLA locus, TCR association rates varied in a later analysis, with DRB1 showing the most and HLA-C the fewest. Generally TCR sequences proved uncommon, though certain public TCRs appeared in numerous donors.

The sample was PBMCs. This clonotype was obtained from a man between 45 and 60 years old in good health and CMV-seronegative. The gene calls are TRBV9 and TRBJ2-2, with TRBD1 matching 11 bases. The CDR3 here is CASSVALGTGGENTGELFF. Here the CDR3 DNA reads TGTGCCAGCAGCGTAGCTCTTGGGACAGGGGGTGAAAACACCGGGGAGCTGTTTTTT.